The T cell receptor beta chain under discussion was sequenced for a study of cytomegalovirus exposure and HLA in healthy donors. Study results and caveats: Later, TCR association rates were found to vary by HLA locus, highest for DRB1 and lowest for HLA-C. Testing in vitro showed a few CMV-associated chains specific for CMV antigens.

Vbeta (60) and Jbeta (13) primers were used in the PCR. Data came from immunoSEQ multiplex PCR; TCRdb stores just in-frame clones and leaves some out. Of some 120,000 clones listed, 82% are singletons. Between the trimmed V and J ends, which lost 2 bases and 3 bases, there was a span of 15 bases. Germline assignment: CDR1 SGDLS and CDR2 YYNGEE. The length of the CDR3 is 15 residues. Only a few counts were recorded for this clone. Its antigen remains unknown. This chain links TRBV9 with TRBJ2-7; a weak D match, TRBD1 (5 bases). This TCR was sampled from a male donor in good health and CMV-seropositive. Sequencing was done on a sample of PBMCs. The CDR3, as DNA: TGTGCCAGCAGCGTGGGGCACAAACATCTCTACGAGCAGTACTTC. Its translation is CASSVGHKHLYEQYF.